One sample yielded the 20 T cell receptor beta chains listed below, sequenced in a study of shared clonotypes between healthy human individuals. Clones were sequenced by immunoSEQ multiplex PCR, and TCRdb holds only the in-frame ones, with some missing. The repertoire has around 550,000 clones, about 95% of them found once; the top ten carry 0.11%. It was CD45RO-negative cells, positively selected for CCR7, that made up naive CD8 cells, with terminally differentiated effector memory CD45RA+ cells excluded. The sample consisted of naive CD8+ T cells sorted from blood. All receptors derive from a woman in her thirties in good health.

A few counts support this clone. The J gene is TRBJ1-5, the V gene TRBV6-4; no reliable D call. The germline V gene has CDR1 MRHNA and CDR2 SNTAGT. V shed 2 bases and J shed 5 bases, with 7 bases lying between them. This CDR3 has 13 amino acids. The CDR3 is CASSDNRDQPQHF. DNA for the CDR3: TGTGCCAGCAGTGACAACAGAGATCAGCCCCAGCATTTT.

The CDR3 DNA reads as TGTGCCAGCTACGCTACCACAGGAACTTACGAGCAGTACTTC. It encodes CASYATTGTYEQYF. This chain joins TRBV5-6 and TRBJ2-7, with D perhaps TRBD1 (5 bases). The CDR3 is made up of 14 amino acids. In germline, CDR1 is SGHDT, CDR2 YYEEEE. V lost 7 bases and J 4 bases, leaving 18 bases between the germline ends.

This clone was picked up one time. The gene calls are TRBV7-8 and TRBJ1-1, with 8 bases fitting TRBD1. With V trimmed by 5 bases and J by 7 bases, 9 bases remained unmatched. Per the germline V gene, CDR1 is SGHVS and CDR2 is FQNEAQ. CDR3 length equals 14 residues. CDR3 nucleotides: TGTGCCAGCAGCCCAACAGGGGGGTTGAGTGAAGCTTTCTTT. It translates to CASSPTGGLSEAFF.

This clone was seen a few times. The gene calls are TRBV19 and TRBJ2-7; 8 positions agree with TRBD1. Germline V gene data show CDR1 as LNHDA and CDR2 as SQIVND (reference sequence). This CDR3 has 13 residues. Losses at the gene ends were 5 bases for V and 6 bases for J; bases not matched to a gene: 6. The DNA for the CDR3 is TGTGCCAGTAGTGCGATACAGGGGGGCGAGCAGTACTTC. Its translation: CASSAIQGGEQYF.

The chain recombines TRBV13 with TRBJ2-2; D may be TRBD2 (6 bases). This CDR3 spans 14 amino acids. V lost 9 bases and J 8 bases, leaving 19 bases between the germline ends. From germline, CDR1 is PRHDT and CDR2 FYEKMQ (reference sequence). CDR3 coding DNA: TGTGCCAGTAGGGAGGAATCGAAGTCGGGGGAGCTGTTTTTT. This codes for CASREESKSGELFF.

This clone was seen just once. Other nucleotide sequences from this sample produce the same CDR3. The chain couples TRBV19 to TRBJ2-6, with no clear D. This CDR3 contains 15 residues. Germline CDR1 is LNHDA and CDR2 is SQIVND (reference sequence). The V gene lost 3 bases and the J gene lost 0 bases, with 6 bases spanning the gap. CDR3 region: CASSIGLSGANVLTF. The CDR3 DNA is TGTGCCAGTAGTATCGGCCTCTCTGGGGCCAACGTCCTGACTTTC.

In its sample, this clone was seen once. DNA of the CDR3: TGTGCCAGCAGTTACCTCTCCGGGACACTTAACACTGAAGCTTTCTTT. This translates into CASSYLSGTLNTEAFF. The V gene is TRBV27, the J gene TRBJ1-1; a possible D gene is TRBD1 (6 bases). CDR1 MNHEY and CDR2 SMNVEV come from the germline V gene (reference sequence). V lost 4 bases and J 2 bases, leaving 17 bases between the germline ends. The CDR3 covers 16 residues.

The chain links TRBV7-8 to TRBJ1-2; possible D gene TRBD1, 6 bases. The ends were cut back, 8 bases at V and 4 bases at J, with 23 bases in the middle. Germline-derived CDR1 and CDR2 are SGHVS and FQNEAQ. CDR3 length: 16 residues. The CDR3 nucleotides are TGTGCCAGCGACGGGGGGCAGGCTCGGGAAGGCTATGGCTACACCTTC. It codes for CASDGGQAREGYGYTF.

The J gene is TRBJ2-7, the V gene TRBV5-4; maybe TRBD1 (6 bases). This CDR3 is 14 amino acids long. Germline CDR1 SGHNT, CDR2 YYREEE (reference sequence). V was cut by 0 bases and J by 0 bases, with 7 bases left in between. CDR3 bases: TGTGCCAGCAGCTTGGGGGACACCTCCTACGAGCAGTACTTC. Amino acids: CASSLGDTSYEQYF.

The sample holds one count of this clone. The rearrangement links TRBV19 to TRBJ2-7; the match to TRBD2 covers 9 bases. From germline, CDR1 is LNHDA and CDR2 SQIVND (reference sequence). This CDR3 has 14 amino acids. V dropped 8 bases and J dropped 4; count of bases not matched to a gene: 9. The CDR3 is CASALLAGSYEQYF. The CDR3, as DNA: TGTGCCAGTGCCCTTCTAGCGGGATCTTACGAGCAGTACTTC.

The chain combines TRBV5-6 with TRBJ2-1; 12 nucleotides agree with TRBD1. CDR3 size: 15 residues. Trimming at V came to 3 bases and at J to 7 bases, leaving 5 bases not matched to a gene. The germline V gene encodes CDR1 SGHDT and CDR2 YYEEEE. CDR3 amino acids: CASSWGTGGWNEQFF. For the CDR3, the DNA is TGTGCCAGCAGCTGGGGGACAGGGGGCTGGAATGAGCAGTTCTTC.

J is TRBJ2-1 and V is TRBV9; no clear D gene. V dropped 0 bases and J dropped 4 bases, with 11 bases sitting between them. CDR1 is SGDLS, CDR2 YYNGEE, per germline. The CDR3 totals 15 residues. The CDR3: CASSVGEHTYNEQFF. CDR3 in DNA: TGTGCCAGCAGCGTAGGTGAGCACACGTACAATGAGCAGTTCTTC.

The chain has TRBV5-1 and TRBJ2-7; 9 positions agree with TRBD1. The CDR3 covers 16 residues. V shed 4 bases and J 2 bases; nucleotides not matched to a gene: 10. CDR1 and CDR2 (germline): SGHRS, YFSETQ. CDR3 sequence reads: CASSPGQGAFTYEQYF. The CDR3 DNA follows: TGCGCCAGCAGCCCGGGACAGGGTGCGTTTACCTACGAGCAGTACTTC.

This clone was recorded only once. The rearrangement joins TRBV4-1 to TRBJ2-7; unclear D gene. This CDR3 region has 17 residues. Germline V gene sequence: CDR1 MGHRA, CDR2 YSYEKL. V was clipped by 3 bases and J by 1 base, with 19 bases between them. The CDR3 loop reads CASSQFPWQVKSYEQYF. For the CDR3, the DNA is TGCGCCAGCAGCCAGTTCCCCTGGCAGGTTAAATCCTACGAGCAGTACTTC.

The chain couples TRBV19 to TRBJ2-1; no clear D gene. Germline V gene data show CDR1 as LNHDA and CDR2 as SQIVND (reference sequence). Deletions cut 8 bases from V and 6 bases from J, with 17 bases between. The CDR3 is made up of 14 amino acids. CDR3 sequence reads: CASATDRILNEQFF. CDR3 DNA: TGTGCCAGTGCCACTGACCGAATCCTCAATGAGCAGTTCTTC.

The chain combines TRBV23-1 with TRBJ1-3, with TRBD1 as a possible D gene (5 bases). TRBV23-1 is classed as an ORF, of uncertain function. The V end lost 2 bases, the J end lost 8 bases, and 19 bases lay between the germline ends. This CDR3 has 16 amino acids. CDR3 sequence reads: CASSQLRSRKGYTIYF. CDR3 nucleotide sequence: TGCGCCAGCAGTCAACTTCGTTCCAGGAAGGGGTACACCATATATTTT.

The chain employs TRBV7-2 and TRBJ2-3; D possibly corresponds to TRBD2 (6 bases). CDR1 is SGHTA, CDR2 FQGNSA, per germline. This CDR3 spans 15 amino acids. Trimming stripped 5 bases from V and 1 base from J, with 13 bases between. The CDR3, as DNA: TGTGCCAGCAGCACCTCCGGACTACGCACAGATACGCAGTATTTT. This sequence encodes CASSTSGLRTDTQYF.

V gene TRBV13 combines with J gene TRBJ2-7, with TRBD1 matching over 8 bases. Germline loops: CDR1 PRHDT, CDR2 FYEKMQ (reference sequence). This CDR3 spans 14 amino acids. Unmatched junction bases numbered 3, after V lost 3 bases and J lost 2 bases. DNA for the CDR3: TGTGCCAGCAGCTTCGGGACAGGCCCCTACGAGCAGTACTTC. It yields the protein CASSFGTGPYEQYF. Filled out from reference TRBV13 and TRBJ2-7, the complete variable domain reads AAGVIQSPRHLIKEKRETATLKCYPIPRHDTVYWYQQGPGQDPQFLISFYEKMQSDKGSIPDRFSAQQFSDYHSELNMSSLELGDSALYFCASSFGTGPYEQYFGPGTRLTVT.

The chain couples TRBV5-1 to TRBJ1-1; 7 nucleotides line up with TRBD1. There are 13 residues in the CDR3. The ends lost 5 bases at V and 1 base at J; junction bases unmatched: 2. The germline CDR1 and CDR2 sequences are SGHRS and YFSETQ. The CDR3, as DNA: TGCGCCAGCAGATGGACAGGGAACACTGAAGCTTTCTTT. This sequence encodes CASRWTGNTEAFF. Combining the CDR3 with reference TRBV5-1 and TRBJ1-1 gives the whole variable domain KAGVTQTPRYLIKTRGQQVTLSCSPISGHRSVSWYQQTPGQGLQFLFEYFSETQRNKGNFPGRFSGRQFSNSRSEMNVSTLELGDSALYLCASRWTGNTEAFFGQGTRLTVV.

This chain uses TRBV2 with TRBJ2-7; 7 bases match TRBD1. This CDR3 is 19 amino acids long. CDR1 is SNHLY and CDR2 is FYNNEI in the germline V gene. Trimming cost V 6 bases and J 2 bases; bases outside gene matches: 22. The CDR3 region has the DNA TGTGCCAGCAGATCGCGGTGGGACAGCCGTCAGGGCGGAACCTACGAGCAGTACTTC. It translates to CASRSRWDSRQGGTYEQYF.